Presented here are 3 T cell receptor beta chains from one specimen sequenced in a study of blood T cell repertoires in COVID-19 (dated by TCRdb to about 2020). Libraries came from the immunoSEQ multiplex PCR assay. The immuneACCESS repertoire file appears here via TCRdb, limited to in-frame rearrangements. These files lack a portion of the clones; in checked studies, under half of the deficit traces to unresolved V genes, and the cause of the others is not known. The sample table lists some 100,000 clones, roughly 88% of them with a count of one. Approximately 8.7% of the sample is taken by the ten largest. The sample was peripheral blood. The receptors come from a woman between 65 and 79 years old with acute or convalescent COVID-19.

The V gene is TRBV11-2, the J gene TRBJ1-1; D gene uncertain. Trimming pared 1 base from V and 8 bases from J, leaving 8 bases between. From germline, CDR1 is SGHAT and CDR2 FQNNGV. CDR3 length: 12 residues. This chain's CDR3 is CASSLGNKEAFF. In nucleotides, the CDR3 is TGTGCCAGCAGCTTAGGTAACAAAGAAGCTTTCTTT.

The chain carries TRBV6-2 or TRBV6-3 and TRBJ2-4, with TRBD1 matching 7 bases. CDR3 length: 15 residues. Germline V gene data show CDR1 as MNHEY and CDR2 as SVGEGT. V shed 1 base and J 10 bases; nucleotides not matched to a gene: 10. CDR3 sequence (DNA): TGTGCCAGCAGTTACTACACAGGGGTTTCAGTTATTCAGTACTTC. It codes for CASSYYTGVSVIQYF.

A few counts support this clone. V usage is TRBV14 and J usage is TRBJ2-1; 10 nucleotides align to TRBD2. The germline V gene encodes CDR1 SGHDN and CDR2 FVKESK. Trimming took 5 bases from V and 8 from J; bases not matched to a gene: 9. The CDR3 extends over 15 amino acids. The CDR3 DNA sequence: TGTGCCAGCAGCACAATACTAGCGGGGAGTGATGAGCAGTTCTTC. Amino acid sequence: CASSTILAGSDEQFF.